The rows below give T cell receptor beta chains drawn from one sample of a study of T cells in localized non-small cell lung cancer. The protocol was immunoSEQ multiplex PCR, while the TCRdb copy is restricted to in-frame clones and leaves out a portion. The data show under 3,000 clones, with roughly 30% seen just once and around 12% held by the top ten. This sample comprised lung tumor tissue, obtained before any cancer treatment. The receptors were sampled from a man aged 18 to 49 with stage I lung adenocarcinoma. Both conserved end residues are part of each CDR3. The D gene is left open where the match is weak. The size of a clone is reported for some rows only, either as once, few or many, or as a class for expanded clones.

v_call	j_call	d_call	clone_size	cdr3_nt	cdr3_aa
TRBV5-1	TRBJ2-3	.	.	TGCGCCAGCACCCCTGGGACTGCCGAAGGTACGCAGTATTTT	CASTPGTAEGTQYF
TRBV6-8	TRBJ2-3	TRBD2	.	TGTGCCATCAGTGGACCACCGGGACTAGCGAGCCCAGATACGCAGTATTTT	CAISGPPGLASPDTQYF
TRBV11-3	TRBJ2-3	.	large	TGTGCCAGCAGCTTCAGCGACTCCTACACAGATACGCAGTATTTT	CASSFSDSYTDTQYF
TRBV11-3	TRBJ2-1	TRBD2	.	TGTGCCAGCAGCCCCTCAGGACTAGCGATGGGTAATGAGCAGTTCTTC	CASSPSGLAMGNEQFF
TRBV6-8	TRBJ1-1	.	few	TGTGCCAGCAGTGACGAACCTGGCACTGAAGCTTTCTTT	CASSDEPGTEAFF
TRBV6-8	TRBJ1-1	.	.	TGTGCCAGCAGTGAGCGGCAGAACACTGAAGCTTTCTTT	CASSERQNTEAFF
TRBV18	TRBJ2-5	.	.	TGTGCCAGCTCACCACAGATCGGGACACAAGAGACCCAGTACTTC	CASSPQIGTQETQYF
TRBV30	TRBJ2-7	.	few	TGTGCCTGGAGTGTCAACGCCGAGCAGTACTTC	CAWSVNAEQYF
TRBV30	TRBJ1-3	TRBD1	.	TGTGCCTGGAGTCTGGACAGGGCGAGAGGAAACACCATATATTTT	CAWSLDRARGNTIYF
TRBV11-3	TRBJ2-7	.	few	TGTGCCAGCAGCTTAGATGGTTCCGGACGGCGACAGTACTTC	CASSLDGSGRRQYF
TRBV12-2	TRBJ2-1	.	few	TGTGCAAGTCGCTTAGTACGGGGTGCATCCTACAATGAGCAGTTCTTC	CASRLVRGASYNEQFF
TRBV15	TRBJ1-5	TRBD1	.	TGTGCCACCCGACCCCAGGACAGGGGCGAGCAGCCCCAGCATTTT	CATRPQDRGEQPQHF
TRBV6-8	TRBJ1-2	.	few	TGTGCCAGCAGCCGGGACACGCATAACTATGGCTACACCTTC	CASSRDTHNYGYTF
TRBV9	TRBJ1-1	.	medium-sized	TGTGCCAGCAGCGCCTCCGGGCGGATGAACACTGAAGCTTTCTTT	CASSASGRMNTEAFF
TRBV6-1	TRBJ2-7	TRBD1	.	TGTGCCAGCAGTGAAGTTGGTAGGGACAGGGACGAGCAGTACTTC	CASSEVGRDRDEQYF
TRBV6-8	TRBJ1-1	TRBD1	large	TGTGCCAGCAGAAGGGACAGGGGCATGAACACTGAAGCTTTCTTT	CASRRDRGMNTEAFF
TRBV11-3	TRBJ1-2	.	medium-sized	TGTGCCAGCAGCTTGCCCGGGGCAGGGAACGGCCATGGCTACACCTTC	CASSLPGAGNGHGYTF
TRBV9	TRBJ1-5	.	few	TGTGCCAGCAGCGCCCACTGGCAAGGTCAGCCCCAGCATTTT	CASSAHWQGQPQHF
TRBV6-8	TRBJ1-2	.	medium-sized	TGTGCCAGCAGTTCCCCAGACACATGGGGCTACACCTTC	CASSSPDTWGYTF
TRBV11-3	TRBJ1-2	TRBD1	.	TGTGCCAGCAGCCAGGGGACAGGGCGCGACTATGGCTACACCTTC	CASSQGTGRDYGYTF
TRBV28	TRBJ2-3	TRBD2	.	TGTGCCAGCAGTTTAAGGGGACTAGTCCTAAATACGCAGTATTTT	CASSLRGLVLNTQYF
TRBV30	TRBJ2-5	TRBD1	once	TGTGCCTGGAGTGTAGGGTCATCGACCGGGACAGTGAGAGAGACCCAGTACTTC	CAWSVGSSTGTVRETQYF
TRBV11-3	TRBJ1-2	TRBD1	.	TGTGCCAGCAGCCCTCCCGGGACAGACTATGGCTACACCTTC	CASSPPGTDYGYTF
TRBV6-7	TRBJ1-2	.	medium-sized	TGTGCCAGCAGTGAAGAGCCGGGGCGGAACTATGGCTACACCTTC	CASSEEPGRNYGYTF
TRBV12-5	TRBJ1-5	TRBD1	medium-sized	TGTGCCAGCCCAAACGATGGGACAGGGAAAAGCAATCAGCCCCAGCATTTT	CASPNDGTGKSNQPQHF
TRBV2	TRBJ2-3	.	.	TGTGCCAGCAGAGGTGGAGGCACAGATACGCAGTATTTT	CASRGGGTDTQYF
TRBV9	TRBJ2-5	.	.	TGTGCCAGCAGCGTAGGCCTACAAGAGACCCAGTACTTC	CASSVGLQETQYF
TRBV28	TRBJ1-1	.	few	TGTGCCAGCAGCCCTCCGGGGGCACGAATGAACACTGAAGCTTTCTTT	CASSPPGARMNTEAFF
TRBV28	TRBJ2-6	TRBD1	.	TGTGCCAGCAGTTTGGACAGGGCCGGGGCCAACGTCCTGACTTTC	CASSLDRAGANVLTF
TRBV30	TRBJ2-1	.	.	TGTGCCCAGGGACGCTCCTACAATGAGCAGTTCTTC	CAQGRSYNEQFF
TRBV18	TRBJ2-7	TRBD1	once	TGTGCCAGCTCTTCCGACAGGGCCTACGAGCAGTACTTC	CASSSDRAYEQYF
TRBV30	TRBJ1-1	.	few	TGTGCCTGGATTAACCGAGGGGTGAACACTGAAGCTTTCTTT	CAWINRGVNTEAFF
TRBV5-1	TRBJ2-1	TRBD2	.	TGCGCCAGCAGCTTGGGCGGGGGCTCCTACAATGAGCAGTTCTTC	CASSLGGGSYNEQFF
TRBV30	TRBJ1-2	.	few	TGTGCCTGGAGTGTAGCCGGACAATATGGCTACACCTTC	CAWSVAGQYGYTF
TRBV9	TRBJ1-4	.	medium-sized	TGTGCCAGCAGCGTATCAGGCAATAATGAAAAACTGTTTTTT	CASSVSGNNEKLFF
TRBV9	TRBJ1-1	TRBD1	few	TGTGCCAGCAGTTTAACAGGGGACAGGTACACTGAAGCTTTCTTT	CASSLTGDRYTEAFF
TRBV23-1	TRBJ1-1	.	few	TGCGCCAGCAGCCCCGCCGGGACCTTAATGAACACTGAAGCTTTCTTT	CASSPAGTLMNTEAFF
TRBV9	TRBJ1-2	.	.	TGTGCCAGCAGGCTCAGACAGAATGGCTACACCTTC	CASRLRQNGYTF
TRBV28	TRBJ1-1	.	.	TGTGCCAGCAGCCCAGGGTTGCCTGAAGCTTTCTTT	CASSPGLPEAFF
TRBV6-8	TRBJ1-1	.	.	TGTGCCAGCATCCCAGCGGGGGACACTGAAGCTTTCTTT	CASIPAGDTEAFF
TRBV29-1	TRBJ2-2	.	.	TGCAGCGTCGGAGCCACGAACACCGGGGAGCTGTTTTTT	CSVGATNTGELFF
TRBV30	TRBJ1-1	.	.	TGTGCCTGGGGGGAAGAAATGAACACTGAAGCTTTCTTT	CAWGEEMNTEAFF
TRBV11-3	TRBJ2-2	.	medium-sized	TGTGCCAGCAGCCTGGACAGCTACACCGGGGAGCTGTTTTTT	CASSLDSYTGELFF